This TCR beta chain was recovered during a study of radiation and T cells in renal cell carcinoma. Findings and caveats of the study: Without pretreatment biopsies, baseline tumor clonotype presence was undetermined.

The time point: blood 4 weeks post-SBRT, at nephrectomy. Treatment: 15 Gy SBRT to primary tumor, nephrectomy 4 weeks later. Nephrectomy followed 15 Gy stereotactic body radiation by 4 weeks. Serial blood draws occurred at baseline and 2 and 4 weeks post-SBRT. This renal cell carcinoma was of the clear cell type. J was trimmed by 1 base and V by 6 bases; bases with no gene match: 5. The CDR3 has 14 amino acids. In germline, CDR1 is MNHNS, CDR2 SASEGT. As for this clone: Its specificity is unknown.

Method: immunoSEQ multiplex PCR; TCRdb's copy keeps in-frame clones and lacks some. The profile shows some 150,000 clones, 86% of them singletons. This chain links TRBV6-1 with TRBJ1-2; 7 bases are shared with TRBD1. The receptor comes from a woman aged 50 to 60 with renal cell carcinoma. This material consisted of blood, taken from a patient whose treatment included radiotherapy and nephrectomy. The CDR3 DNA is TGTGCCAGCAGAGCGGCAGGGGGTAACTATGGCTACACCTTC. This encodes CASRAAGGNYGYTF.